This TCR beta chain was profiled in a study of blood T cell repertoires in COVID-19. Study in general: Sources were T cells, B-cell-depleted T cells, or PBMCs; the material itself was cDNA or gDNA.

TCRdb's copy holds only in-frame clones and misses some; the assay was immunoSEQ multiplex PCR. The sample yields some 170,000 clones, 82% seen once. Germline V gene lookup returns CDR1 LNHDA and CDR2 SQIVND (reference sequence). The CDR3 is 13 residues long. With V trimmed by 3 bases and J by 7 bases, 1 base remained unmatched. The receptor was isolated from a woman aged 70-85 years with acute or convalescent COVID-19. V gene TRBV19 combines with J gene TRBJ2-1; TRBD1 matches at 9 bases. Sequenced material: peripheral blood. CDR3 loop: CASSIGQGNEQFF. In nucleotides, the CDR3 is TGTGCCAGTAGTATTGGACAGGGGAATGAGCAGTTCTTC.